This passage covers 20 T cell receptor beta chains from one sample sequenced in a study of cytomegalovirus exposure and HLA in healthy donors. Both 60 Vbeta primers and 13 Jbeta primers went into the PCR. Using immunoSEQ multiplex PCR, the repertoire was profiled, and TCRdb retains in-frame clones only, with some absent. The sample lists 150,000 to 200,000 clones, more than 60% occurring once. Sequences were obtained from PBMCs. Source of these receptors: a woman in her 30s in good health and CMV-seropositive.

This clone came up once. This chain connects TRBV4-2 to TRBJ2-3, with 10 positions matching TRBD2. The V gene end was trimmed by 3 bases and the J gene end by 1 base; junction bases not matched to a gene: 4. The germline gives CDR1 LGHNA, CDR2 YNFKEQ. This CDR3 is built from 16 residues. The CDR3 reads CASSQSGTSGTDTQYF. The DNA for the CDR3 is TGTGCCAGCAGCCAGAGCGGGACTAGCGGCACAGATACGCAGTATTTT.

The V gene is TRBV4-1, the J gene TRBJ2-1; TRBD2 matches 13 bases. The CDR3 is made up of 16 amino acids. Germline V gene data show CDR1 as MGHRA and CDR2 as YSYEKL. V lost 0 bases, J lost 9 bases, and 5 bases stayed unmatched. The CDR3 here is CASSQDGLAGAGEQFF. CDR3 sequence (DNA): TGCGCCAGCAGCCAAGACGGACTAGCGGGAGCTGGTGAGCAGTTCTTC.

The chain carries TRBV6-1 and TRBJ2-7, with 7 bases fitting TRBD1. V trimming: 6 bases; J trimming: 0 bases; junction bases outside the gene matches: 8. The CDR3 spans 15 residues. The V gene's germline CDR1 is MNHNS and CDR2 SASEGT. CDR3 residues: CASSETGRFSYEQYF. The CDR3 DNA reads TGTGCCAGCAGCGAGACAGGGCGGTTCTCCTACGAGCAGTACTTC.

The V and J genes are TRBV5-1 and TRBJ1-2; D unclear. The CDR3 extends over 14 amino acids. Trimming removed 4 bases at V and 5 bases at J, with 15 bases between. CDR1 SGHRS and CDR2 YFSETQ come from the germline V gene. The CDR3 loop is CASSAPGSGYGYTF. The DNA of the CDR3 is TGCGCCAGCAGCGCCCCGGGGTCGGGTTATGGCTACACCTTC.

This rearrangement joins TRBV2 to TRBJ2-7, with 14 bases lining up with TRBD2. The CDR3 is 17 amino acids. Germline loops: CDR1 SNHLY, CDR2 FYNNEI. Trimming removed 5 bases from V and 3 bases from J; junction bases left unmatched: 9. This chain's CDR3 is CASSPLGLAGANYEQYF. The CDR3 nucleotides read TGTGCCAGCAGTCCCCTGGGACTAGCGGGGGCGAACTACGAGCAGTACTTC.

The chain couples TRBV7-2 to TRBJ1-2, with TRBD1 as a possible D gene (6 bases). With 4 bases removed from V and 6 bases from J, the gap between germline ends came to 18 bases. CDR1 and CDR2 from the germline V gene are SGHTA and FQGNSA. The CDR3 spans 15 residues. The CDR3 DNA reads TGTGCCAGCAGCTCACGGTGGCAGGGGTATGATGGCTACACCTTC. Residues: CASSSRWQGYDGYTF.

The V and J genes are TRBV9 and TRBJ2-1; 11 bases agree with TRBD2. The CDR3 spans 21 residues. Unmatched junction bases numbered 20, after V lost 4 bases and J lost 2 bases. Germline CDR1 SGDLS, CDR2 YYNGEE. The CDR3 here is CASSPTPKPLAGAPAYNEQFF. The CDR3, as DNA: TGTGCCAGCAGCCCAACTCCAAAGCCACTAGCGGGAGCACCTGCCTACAATGAGCAGTTCTTC.

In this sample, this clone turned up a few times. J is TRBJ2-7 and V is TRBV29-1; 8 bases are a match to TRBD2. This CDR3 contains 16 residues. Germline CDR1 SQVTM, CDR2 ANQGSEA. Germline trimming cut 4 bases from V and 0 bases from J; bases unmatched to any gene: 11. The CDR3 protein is CSVVPVAGRSSYEQYF. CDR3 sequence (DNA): TGCAGCGTTGTCCCAGTAGCGGGGAGGAGCTCCTACGAGCAGTACTTC.

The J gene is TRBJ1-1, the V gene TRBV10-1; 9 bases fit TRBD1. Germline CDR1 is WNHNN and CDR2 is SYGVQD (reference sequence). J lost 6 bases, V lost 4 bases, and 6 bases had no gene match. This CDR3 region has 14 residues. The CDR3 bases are TGCGCCAGCAGTGGGGACAGGGAGGGCGCTGAAGCTTTCTTT. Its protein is CASSGDREGAEAFF.

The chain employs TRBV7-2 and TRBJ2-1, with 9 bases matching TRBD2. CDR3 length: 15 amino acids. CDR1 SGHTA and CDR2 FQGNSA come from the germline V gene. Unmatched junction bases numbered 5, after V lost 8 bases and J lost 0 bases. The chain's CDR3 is CASALAGVSYNEQFF. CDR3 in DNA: TGTGCCAGCGCACTAGCGGGCGTCTCCTACAATGAGCAGTTCTTC. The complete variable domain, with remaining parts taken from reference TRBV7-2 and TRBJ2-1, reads GAGVSQSPSNKVTEKGKDVELRCDPISGHTALYWYRQSLGQGLEFLIYFQGNSAPDKSGLPSDRFSAERTGGSVSTLTIQRTQQEDSAVYLCASALAGVSYNEQFFGPGTRLTVL.

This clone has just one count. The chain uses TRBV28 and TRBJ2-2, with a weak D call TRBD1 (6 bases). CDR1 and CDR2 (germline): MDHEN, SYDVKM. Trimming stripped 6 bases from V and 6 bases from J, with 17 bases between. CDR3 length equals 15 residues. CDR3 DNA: TGTGCCAGCAGGGGGGCCGTTATTACGTCCGGGGAGCTGTTTTTT. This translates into CASRGAVITSGELFF.

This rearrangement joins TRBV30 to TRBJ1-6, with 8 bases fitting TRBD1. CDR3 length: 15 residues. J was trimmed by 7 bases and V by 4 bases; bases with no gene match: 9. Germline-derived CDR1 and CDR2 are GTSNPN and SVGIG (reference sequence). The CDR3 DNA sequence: TGTGCCTGGACTAAAGGACAGGGATTGAATTCACCCCTCCACTTT. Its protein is CAWTKGQGLNSPLHF. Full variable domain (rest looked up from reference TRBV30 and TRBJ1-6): SQTIHQWPATLVQPVGSPLSLECTVEGTSNPNLYWYRQAAGRGLQLLFYSVGIGQISSEVPQNLSASRPQDRQFILSSKKLLLSDSGFYLCAWTKGQGLNSPLHFGNGTRLTVT.

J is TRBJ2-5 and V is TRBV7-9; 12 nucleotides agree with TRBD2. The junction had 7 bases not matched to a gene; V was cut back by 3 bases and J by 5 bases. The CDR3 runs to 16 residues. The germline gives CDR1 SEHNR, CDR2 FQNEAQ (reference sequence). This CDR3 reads CASSFQTSGSGETQYF. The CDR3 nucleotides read TGTGCCAGCAGCTTCCAGACTAGCGGGAGTGGGGAGACCCAGTACTTC.

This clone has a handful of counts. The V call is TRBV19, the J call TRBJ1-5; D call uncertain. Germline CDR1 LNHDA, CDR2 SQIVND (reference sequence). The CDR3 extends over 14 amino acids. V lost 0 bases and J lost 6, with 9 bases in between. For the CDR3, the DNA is TGTGCCAGTAGTATAGATCCGGTTCCTCAGCCCCAGCATTTT. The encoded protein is CASSIDPVPQPQHF.

The CDR3 DNA reads TGCGCCAGCAGCTACGGGACAGGCGGTGGGTATGGCTACACCTTC. This gives the protein CASSYGTGGGYGYTF. The chain carries TRBV5-1 and TRBJ1-2; 8 bases are shared with TRBD1. This CDR3 has 15 amino acids. V gave up 3 bases and J gave up 5 bases; unmatched junction bases: 9. The V gene's germline CDR1 is SGHRS and CDR2 YFSETQ.

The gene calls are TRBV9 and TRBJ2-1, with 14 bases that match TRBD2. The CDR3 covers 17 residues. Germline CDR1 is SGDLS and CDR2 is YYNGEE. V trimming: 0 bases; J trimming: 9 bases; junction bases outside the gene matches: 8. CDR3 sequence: CASSVGGLAGVSGEQFF. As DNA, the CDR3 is TGTGCCAGCAGCGTAGGGGGACTAGCGGGAGTTTCTGGTGAGCAGTTCTTC.

DNA for the CDR3: TGTGCCACCGGTGAAGGGGGTAGGGAAAAACTGTTTTTT. Translation: CATGEGGREKLFF. The chain joins TRBV15 to TRBJ1-4, with a tentative D call TRBD1 (6 bases). The CDR3 sequence is 13 residues long. Trimming shortened V by 8 bases and J by 8 bases, and 15 bases separated the two germline ends. CDR1 LNHNV and CDR2 YYDKDF come from the germline V gene (reference sequence). Complete variable domain (other parts from reference TRBV15 and TRBJ1-4): DAMVIQNPRYQVTQFGKPVTLSCSQTLNHNVMYWYQQKSSQAPKLLFHYYDKDFNNEADTPDNFQSRRPNTSFCFLDIRSPGLGDTAMYLCATGEGGREKLFFGSGTQLSVL.

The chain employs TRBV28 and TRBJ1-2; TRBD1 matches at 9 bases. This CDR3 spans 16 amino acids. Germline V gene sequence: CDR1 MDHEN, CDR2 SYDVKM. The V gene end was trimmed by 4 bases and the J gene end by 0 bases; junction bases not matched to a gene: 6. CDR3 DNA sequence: TGTGCCAGCAGTTCCGGGACAGGGCTAGCTAACTATGGCTACACCTTC. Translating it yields CASSSGTGLANYGYTF.

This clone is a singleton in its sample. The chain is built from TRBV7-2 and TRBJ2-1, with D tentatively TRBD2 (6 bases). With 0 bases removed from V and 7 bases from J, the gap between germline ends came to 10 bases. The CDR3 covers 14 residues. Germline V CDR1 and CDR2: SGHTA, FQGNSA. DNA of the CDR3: TGTGCCAGCAGCTTAGCGGGGGGTACGAATGAGCAGTTCTTC. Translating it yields CASSLAGGTNEQFF.

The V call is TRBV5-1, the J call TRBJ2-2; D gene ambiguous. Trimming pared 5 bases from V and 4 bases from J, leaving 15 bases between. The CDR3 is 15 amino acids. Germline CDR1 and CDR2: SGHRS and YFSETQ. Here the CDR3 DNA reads TGCGCCAGCAGTATTTCCGGGTCGGGCACCGGGGAGCTGTTTTTT. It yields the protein CASSISGSGTGELFF.